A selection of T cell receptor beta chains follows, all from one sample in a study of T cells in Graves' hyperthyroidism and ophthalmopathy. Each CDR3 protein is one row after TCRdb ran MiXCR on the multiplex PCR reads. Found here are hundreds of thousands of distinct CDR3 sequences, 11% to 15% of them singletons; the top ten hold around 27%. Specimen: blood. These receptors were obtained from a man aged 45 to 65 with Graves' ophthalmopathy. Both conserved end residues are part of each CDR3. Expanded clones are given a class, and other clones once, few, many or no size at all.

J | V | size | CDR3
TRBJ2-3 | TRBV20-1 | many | CSARVGARIDTQYF
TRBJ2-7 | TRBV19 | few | CASSNIESKAYEQYF
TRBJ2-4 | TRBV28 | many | CASRYGGAKNIQYF
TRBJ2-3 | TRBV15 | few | CATSSGSTDTQYF
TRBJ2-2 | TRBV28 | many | CASSLLGRLVYTGELFF
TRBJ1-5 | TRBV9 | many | CASSVGTGGNQPQHF
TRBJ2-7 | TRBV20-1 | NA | CSAVRYGDGEYEQYF
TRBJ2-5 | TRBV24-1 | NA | CATSAKETQYF
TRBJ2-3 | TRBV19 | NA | CASSSPVAGAIDTQYF
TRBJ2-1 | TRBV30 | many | CAWSVGLSNEQFF
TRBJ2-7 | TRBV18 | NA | CASSPAGQGTYEQYF
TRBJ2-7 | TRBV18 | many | CASSVASTYEQYF
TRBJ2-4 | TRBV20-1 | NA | CSARGGGGAKNIQYF
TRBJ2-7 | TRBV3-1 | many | CASSHGTSGIGEQYF
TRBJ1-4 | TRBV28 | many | CASRGTGGTREKLFF
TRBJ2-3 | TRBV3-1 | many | CASSPTDSVRGNTDTQYF
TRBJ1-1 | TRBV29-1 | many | CSVEPLGRTEAFF
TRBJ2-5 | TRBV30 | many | CAWSNEEETQYF
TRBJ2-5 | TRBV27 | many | CASSLGGGRFETQYF
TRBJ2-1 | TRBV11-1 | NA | CASSTSRDRGRRVQFF
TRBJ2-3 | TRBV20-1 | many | CSARDLLAADTQYF
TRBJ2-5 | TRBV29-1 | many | CSVGTRAGETQYF
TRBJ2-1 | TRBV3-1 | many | CASSQSGRVNEQFF
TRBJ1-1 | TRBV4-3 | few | CASSQDPGDTEAFF
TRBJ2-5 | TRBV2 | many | CASSSDRVGETQYF
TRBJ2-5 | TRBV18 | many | CASSPQETQYF
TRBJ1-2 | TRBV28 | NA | CASSIGVKGYTF
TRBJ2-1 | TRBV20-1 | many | CSARIQGRGSYNEQFF
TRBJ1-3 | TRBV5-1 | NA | CASSFAGQSGNTIYF
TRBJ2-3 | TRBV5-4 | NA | CASSLEASGSGSTDTQYF
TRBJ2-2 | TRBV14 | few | CASSRTTPTNTGELFF
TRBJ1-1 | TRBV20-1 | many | CSARKGQVRKAFF
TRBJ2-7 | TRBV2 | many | CASSTGVSFYEQYF
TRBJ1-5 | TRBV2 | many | CASRADRGGNQPQHF
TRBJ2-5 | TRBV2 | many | CASSAVWGETQYF
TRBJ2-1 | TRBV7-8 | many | CASSPLPRQSVGEQFF
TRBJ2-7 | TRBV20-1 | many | CSATPLAGNSYEQYF
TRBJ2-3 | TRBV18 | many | CASGGTNTQYF
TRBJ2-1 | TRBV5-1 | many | CASSPGGYRGHKFF
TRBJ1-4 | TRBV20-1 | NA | CSAGTAANEKLFF
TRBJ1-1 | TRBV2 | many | CASSPRGWNTEAFF